Sequencing of this TCR beta chain was carried out in a study of T cells after yellow fever vaccination. Overall study findings and caveats: The booster response re-showed most primary clones: around 96% CD4, more than 80% CD8.

This clonotype was seen at least ten times. V lost 3 bases, J lost 3 bases, and 14 bases lay in between. Germline assignment: CDR1 MNHEY and CDR2 SMNVEV (reference sequence). The CDR3 has 15 amino acids. TCRdb reprocessed the 5' RACE reads via MiXCR and lists one record per CDR3 protein. Here the sample spans roughly 9,800 distinct CDR3 sequences, around 4.8% being singletons. This chain links TRBV27 with TRBJ1-2; D ambiguous. The sequenced sample was PBMCs, either bulk or a sorted T-cell subset (CD4+, CD8+, memory, or dextramer-sorted; not recorded which), obtained about 2 weeks after the first yellow fever vaccination. The sequence was obtained from a man between 18 and 35 years old who received the YFV17D yellow fever vaccine. CDR3 DNA sequence: TGTGCCAGCAGTTTCGGGATAGGGAACGACTATGGCTACACCTTC. Residues: CASSFGIGNDYGYTF.